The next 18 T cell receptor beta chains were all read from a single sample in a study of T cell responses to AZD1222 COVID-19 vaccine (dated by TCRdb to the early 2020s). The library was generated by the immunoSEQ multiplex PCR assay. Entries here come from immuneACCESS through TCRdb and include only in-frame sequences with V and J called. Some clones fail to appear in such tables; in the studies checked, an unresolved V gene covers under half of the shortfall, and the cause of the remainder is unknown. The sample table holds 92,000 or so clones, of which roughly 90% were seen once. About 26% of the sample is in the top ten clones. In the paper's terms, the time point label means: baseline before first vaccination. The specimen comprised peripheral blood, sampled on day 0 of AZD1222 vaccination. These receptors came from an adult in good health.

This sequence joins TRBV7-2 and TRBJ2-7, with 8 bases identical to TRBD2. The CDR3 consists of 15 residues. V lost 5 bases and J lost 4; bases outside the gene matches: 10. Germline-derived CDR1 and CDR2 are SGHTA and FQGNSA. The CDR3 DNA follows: TGTGCCAGCAGCCCTCCCGGGCTAGCGGGTTACGAGCAGTACTTC. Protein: CASSPPGLAGYEQYF.

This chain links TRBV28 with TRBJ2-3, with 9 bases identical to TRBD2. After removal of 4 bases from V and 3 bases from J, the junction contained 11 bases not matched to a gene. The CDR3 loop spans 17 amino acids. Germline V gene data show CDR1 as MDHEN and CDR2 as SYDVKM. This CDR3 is CASSSAGGGQGTDTQYF. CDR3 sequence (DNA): TGTGCCAGCAGTTCGGCGGGAGGGGGTCAAGGTACAGATACGCAGTATTTT.

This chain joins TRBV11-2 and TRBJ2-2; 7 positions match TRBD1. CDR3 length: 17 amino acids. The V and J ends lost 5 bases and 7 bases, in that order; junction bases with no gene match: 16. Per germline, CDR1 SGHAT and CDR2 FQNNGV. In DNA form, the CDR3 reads TGTGCCAGCAGCAGCCGCCCCTCGACAGGGTTAGTCGGGGAGCTGTTTTTT. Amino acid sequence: CASSSRPSTGLVGELFF.

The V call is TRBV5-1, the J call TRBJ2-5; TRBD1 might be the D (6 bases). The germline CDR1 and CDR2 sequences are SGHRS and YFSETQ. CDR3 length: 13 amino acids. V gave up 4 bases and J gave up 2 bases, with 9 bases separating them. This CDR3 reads CASSTGQQETQYF. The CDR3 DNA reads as TGCGCCAGCAGCACTGGACAGCAAGAGACCCAGTACTTC.

CDR3 region: CASLIRAAEAFF. CDR3 DNA sequence: TGTGCCAGTCTGATACGGGCGGCTGAAGCTTTCTTT. This rearrangement joins TRBV12-3 or TRBV12-4 to TRBJ1-1; D unresolved. The V end lost 9 bases, the J end lost 6 bases, and 14 bases lay between the germline ends. The CDR3 spans 12 residues.

The CDR3 sequence is CASSSQGYEQYF. The CDR3 DNA sequence: TGTGCCAGCAGTTCACAGGGGTACGAGCAGTACTTC. The chain uses TRBV2 and TRBJ2-7; 7 bases map to TRBD1. The length of the CDR3 is 12 residues. Germline V gene data show CDR1 as SNHLY and CDR2 as FYNNEI. V was clipped by 5 bases and J by 4 bases; unmatched bases: 2.

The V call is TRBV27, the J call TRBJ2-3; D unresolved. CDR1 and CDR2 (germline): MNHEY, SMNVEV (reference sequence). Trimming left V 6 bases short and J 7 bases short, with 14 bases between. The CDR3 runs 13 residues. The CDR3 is CASRPPPLNTQYF. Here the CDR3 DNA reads TGTGCCAGCAGACCTCCTCCTCTTAATACGCAGTATTTT.

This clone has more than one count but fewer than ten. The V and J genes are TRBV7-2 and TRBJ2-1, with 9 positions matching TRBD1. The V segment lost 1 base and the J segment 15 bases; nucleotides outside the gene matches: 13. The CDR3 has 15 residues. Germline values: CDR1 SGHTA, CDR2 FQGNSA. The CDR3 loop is CASSLDTRTGAIRFF. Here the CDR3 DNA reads TGTGCCAGCAGCTTAGATACGCGGACAGGGGCGATTCGGTTCTTC.

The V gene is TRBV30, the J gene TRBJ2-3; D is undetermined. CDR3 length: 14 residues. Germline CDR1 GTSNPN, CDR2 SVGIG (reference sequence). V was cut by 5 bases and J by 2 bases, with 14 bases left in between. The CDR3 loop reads CAWRHSLSTDTQYF. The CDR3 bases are TGTGCCTGGCGTCATAGTTTATCCACAGATACGCAGTATTTT.

The CDR3 sequence: CASSSDYSNEQFF. CDR3 sequence (DNA): TGTGCCAGCAGCTCGGACTATTCGAATGAGCAGTTCTTC. V and J are TRBV7-2 and TRBJ2-1; maybe TRBD2 (6 bases). This CDR3 region has 13 residues. Trimming stripped 4 bases from V and 7 bases from J, with 11 bases between. Germline CDR1 SGHTA, CDR2 FQGNSA.

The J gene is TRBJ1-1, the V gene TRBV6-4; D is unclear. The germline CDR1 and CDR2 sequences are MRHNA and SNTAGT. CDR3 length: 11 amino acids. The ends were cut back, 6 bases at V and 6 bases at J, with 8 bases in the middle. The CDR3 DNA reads TGTGCCAGCAGGAGGTGGGCTGAAGCTTTCTTT. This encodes CASRRWAEAFF.

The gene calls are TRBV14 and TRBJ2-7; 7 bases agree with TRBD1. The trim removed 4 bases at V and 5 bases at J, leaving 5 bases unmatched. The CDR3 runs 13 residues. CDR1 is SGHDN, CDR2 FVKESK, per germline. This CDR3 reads CASSPTGDHEQYF. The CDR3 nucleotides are TGTGCCAGCAGCCCCACAGGGGACCACGAGCAGTACTTC.

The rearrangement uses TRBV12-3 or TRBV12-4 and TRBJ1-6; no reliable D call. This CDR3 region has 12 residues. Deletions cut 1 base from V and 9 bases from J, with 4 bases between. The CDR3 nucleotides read TGTGCCAGCAGTTTAGGGGGTTCACCCCTCCACTTT. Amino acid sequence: CASSLGGSPLHF.

CDR3 residues: CASSLIGTGETGELFF. The CDR3 DNA reads as TGCGCCAGCAGCTTGATCGGGACAGGGGAAACCGGGGAGCTGTTTTTT. The chain has TRBV5-1 and TRBJ2-2; 10 nucleotides agree with TRBD1. The junction had 5 bases not matched to a gene; V was cut back by 1 base and J by 5 bases. This CDR3 is built from 16 residues. CDR1 and CDR2 (germline): SGHRS, YFSETQ. The full variable domain, rest sourced from reference TRBV5-1 and TRBJ2-2, is KAGVTQTPRYLIKTRGQQVTLSCSPISGHRSVSWYQQTPGQGLQFLFEYFSETQRNKGNFPGRFSGRQFSNSRSEMNVSTLELGDSALYLCASSLIGTGETGELFFGEGSRLTVL.

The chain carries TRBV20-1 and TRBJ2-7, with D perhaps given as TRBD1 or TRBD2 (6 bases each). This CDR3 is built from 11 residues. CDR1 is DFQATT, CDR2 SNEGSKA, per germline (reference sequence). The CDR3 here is CRGGDIYEQYF. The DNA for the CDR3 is TGCAGGGGCGGGGACATCTACGAGCAGTACTTC.

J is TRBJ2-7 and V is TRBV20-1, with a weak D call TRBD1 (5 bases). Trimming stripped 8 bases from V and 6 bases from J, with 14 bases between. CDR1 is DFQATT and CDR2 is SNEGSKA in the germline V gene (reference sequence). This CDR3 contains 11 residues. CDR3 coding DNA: TGCAGTCTCGTGTCAGGGATCGAGCAGTACTTC. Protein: CSLVSGIEQYF.

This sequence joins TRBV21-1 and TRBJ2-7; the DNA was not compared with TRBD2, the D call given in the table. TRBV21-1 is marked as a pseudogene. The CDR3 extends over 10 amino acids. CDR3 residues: CASSLREQYF. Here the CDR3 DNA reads TGTGCCAGCAGCCTCCGGGAGCAGTACTTC.

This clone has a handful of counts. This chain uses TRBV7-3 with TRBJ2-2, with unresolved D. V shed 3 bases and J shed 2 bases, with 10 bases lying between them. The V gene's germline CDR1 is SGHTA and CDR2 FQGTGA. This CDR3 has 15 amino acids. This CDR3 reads CASSLLGPNTGELFF. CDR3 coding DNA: TGTGCCAGCAGCTTGTTAGGACCTAACACCGGGGAGCTGTTTTTT.